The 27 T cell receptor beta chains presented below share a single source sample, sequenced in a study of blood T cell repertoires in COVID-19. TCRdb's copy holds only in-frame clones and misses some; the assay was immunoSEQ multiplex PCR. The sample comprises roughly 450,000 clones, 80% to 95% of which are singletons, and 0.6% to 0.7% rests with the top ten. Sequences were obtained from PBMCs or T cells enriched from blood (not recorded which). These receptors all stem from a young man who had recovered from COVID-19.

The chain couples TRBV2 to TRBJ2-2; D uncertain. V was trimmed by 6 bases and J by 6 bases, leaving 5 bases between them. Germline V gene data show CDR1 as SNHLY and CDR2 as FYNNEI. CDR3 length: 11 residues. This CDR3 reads CASRASGELFF. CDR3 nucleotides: TGTGCCAGCAGAGCGTCCGGGGAGCTGTTTTTT.

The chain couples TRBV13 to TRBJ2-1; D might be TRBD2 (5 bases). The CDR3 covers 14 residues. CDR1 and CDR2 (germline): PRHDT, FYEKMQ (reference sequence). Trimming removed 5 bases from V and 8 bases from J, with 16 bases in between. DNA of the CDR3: TGTGCCAGCAGCGGAGGACCTAGTATCTATGAGCAGTTCTTC. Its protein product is CASSGGPSIYEQFF.

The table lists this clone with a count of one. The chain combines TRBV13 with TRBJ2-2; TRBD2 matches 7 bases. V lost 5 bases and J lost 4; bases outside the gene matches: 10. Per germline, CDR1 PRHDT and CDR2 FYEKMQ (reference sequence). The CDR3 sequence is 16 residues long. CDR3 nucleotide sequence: TGTGCCAGCAGCACCCCAAGGGGAGGGTCCACCGGGGAGCTGTTTTTT. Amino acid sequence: CASSTPRGGSTGELFF.

This CDR3 reads CASSLLSSGRVYEQFF. The CDR3 DNA sequence: TGCGCCAGCAGCCTATTATCTAGCGGGAGGGTCTATGAGCAGTTCTTC. V and J are TRBV5-1 and TRBJ2-1; TRBD2 matches 12 bases. The length of the CDR3 is 16 residues. Germline loops: CDR1 SGHRS, CDR2 YFSETQ. The V and J ends lost 4 bases and 8 bases, in that order; junction bases with no gene match: 10.

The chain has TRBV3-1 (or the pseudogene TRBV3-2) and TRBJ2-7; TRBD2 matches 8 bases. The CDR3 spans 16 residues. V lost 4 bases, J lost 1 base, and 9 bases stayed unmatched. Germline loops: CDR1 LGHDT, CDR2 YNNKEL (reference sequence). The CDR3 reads CASSLRGGAGSYEQYF. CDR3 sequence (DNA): TGTGCCAGCAGCCTTCGGGGGGGCGCAGGTTCCTACGAGCAGTACTTC.

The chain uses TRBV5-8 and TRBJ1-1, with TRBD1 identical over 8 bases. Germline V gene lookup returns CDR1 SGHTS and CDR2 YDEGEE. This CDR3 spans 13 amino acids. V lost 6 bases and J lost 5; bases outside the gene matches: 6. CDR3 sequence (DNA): TGTGCCAGCACTTTCAGGGGGCGGACTGAAGCTTTCTTT. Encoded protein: CASTFRGRTEAFF. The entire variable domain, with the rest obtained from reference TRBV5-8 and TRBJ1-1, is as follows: EAGVTQSPTHLIKTRGQQATLRCSPISGHTSVYWYQQALGLGLQFLLWYDEGEERNRGNFPPRFSGRQFPNYSSELNVNALELEDSALYLCASTFRGRTEAFFGQGTRLTVV.

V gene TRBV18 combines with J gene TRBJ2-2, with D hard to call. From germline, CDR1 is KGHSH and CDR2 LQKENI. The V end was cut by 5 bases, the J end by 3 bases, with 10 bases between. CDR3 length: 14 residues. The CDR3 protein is CASSTTSDTGELFF. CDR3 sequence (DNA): TGTGCCAGCTCAACAACCTCCGACACCGGGGAGCTGTTTTTT.

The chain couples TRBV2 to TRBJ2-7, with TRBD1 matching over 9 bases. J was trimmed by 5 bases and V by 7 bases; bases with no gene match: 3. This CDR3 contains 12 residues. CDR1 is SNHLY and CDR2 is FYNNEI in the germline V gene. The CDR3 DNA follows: TGTGCCAGCAAGGACAGGGGCCACGAGCAGTACTTC. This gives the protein CASKDRGHEQYF.

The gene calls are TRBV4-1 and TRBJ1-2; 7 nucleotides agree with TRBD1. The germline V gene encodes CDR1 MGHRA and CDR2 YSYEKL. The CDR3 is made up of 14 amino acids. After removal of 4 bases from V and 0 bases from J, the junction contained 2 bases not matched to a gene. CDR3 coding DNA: TGCGCCAGCAGCCGGGACAGAACTAACTATGGCTACACCTTC. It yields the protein CASSRDRTNYGYTF.

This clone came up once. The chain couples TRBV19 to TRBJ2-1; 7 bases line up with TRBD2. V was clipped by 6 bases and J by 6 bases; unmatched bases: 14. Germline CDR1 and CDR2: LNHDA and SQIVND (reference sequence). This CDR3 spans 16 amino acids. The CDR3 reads CASRPPGRGNLNEQFF. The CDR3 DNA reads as TGTGCCAGTAGGCCCCCTGGGCGGGGGAACCTCAATGAGCAGTTCTTC.

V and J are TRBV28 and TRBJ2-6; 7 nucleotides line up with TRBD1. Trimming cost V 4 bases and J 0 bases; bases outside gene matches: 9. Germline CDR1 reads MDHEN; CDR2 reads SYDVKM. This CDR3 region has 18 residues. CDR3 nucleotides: TGTGCCAGCAGTTCAGTACAGGGGCGGATCTCTGGGGCCAACGTCCTGACTTTC. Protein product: CASSSVQGRISGANVLTF. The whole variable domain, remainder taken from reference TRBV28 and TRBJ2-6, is DVKVTQSSRYLVKRTGEKVFLECVQDMDHENMFWYRQDPGLGLRLIYFSYDVKMKEKGDIPEGYSVSREKKERFSLILESASTNQTSMYLCASSSVQGRISGANVLTFGAGSRLTVL.

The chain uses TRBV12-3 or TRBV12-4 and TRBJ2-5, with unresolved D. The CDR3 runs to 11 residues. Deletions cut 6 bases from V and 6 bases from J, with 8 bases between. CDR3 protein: CASSSAKTQYF. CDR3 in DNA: TGTGCCAGCAGCTCCGCTAAGACCCAGTACTTC.

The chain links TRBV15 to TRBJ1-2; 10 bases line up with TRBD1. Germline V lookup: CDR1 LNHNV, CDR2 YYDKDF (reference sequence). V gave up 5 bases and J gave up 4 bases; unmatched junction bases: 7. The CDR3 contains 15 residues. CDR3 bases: TGTGCCACCAGCGGAGGGACAGGGGCTCGCTATGGCTACACCTTC. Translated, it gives CATSGGTGARYGYTF.

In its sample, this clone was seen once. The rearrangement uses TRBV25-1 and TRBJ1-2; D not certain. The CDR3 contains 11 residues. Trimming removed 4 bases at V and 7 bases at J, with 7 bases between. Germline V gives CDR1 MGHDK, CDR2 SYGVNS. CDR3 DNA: TGTGCCAGCAGTGGCCACGGTGGCTACACCTTC. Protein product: CASSGHGGYTF.

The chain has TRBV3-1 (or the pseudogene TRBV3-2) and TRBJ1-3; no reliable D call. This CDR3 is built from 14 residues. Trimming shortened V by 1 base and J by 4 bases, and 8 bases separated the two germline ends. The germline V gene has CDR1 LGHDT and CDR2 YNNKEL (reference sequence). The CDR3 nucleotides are TGTGCCAGCAGCCAAGTTCTGGCAGGAAACACCATATATTTT. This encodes CASSQVLAGNTIYF.

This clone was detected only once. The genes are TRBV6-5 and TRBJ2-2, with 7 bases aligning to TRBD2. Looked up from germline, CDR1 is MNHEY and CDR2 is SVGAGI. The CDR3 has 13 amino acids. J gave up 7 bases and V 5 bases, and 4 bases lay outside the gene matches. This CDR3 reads CASSRSGVGELFF. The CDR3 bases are TGTGCCAGCAGTAGAAGCGGGGTCGGGGAGCTGTTTTTT.

The CDR3, as DNA: TGCAGCCAGGGCTCTGGAAACACCATATATTTT. It translates to CSQGSGNTIYF. This chain joins TRBV20-1 and TRBJ1-3; a possible D gene is TRBD1 (5 bases). This CDR3 has 11 residues. Germline V gives CDR1 DFQATT, CDR2 SNEGSKA (reference sequence).

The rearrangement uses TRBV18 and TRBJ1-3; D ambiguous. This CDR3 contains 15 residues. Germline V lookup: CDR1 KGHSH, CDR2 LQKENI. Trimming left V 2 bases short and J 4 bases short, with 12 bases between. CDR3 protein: CASSPSIPGGNTIYF. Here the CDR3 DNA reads TGTGCCAGCTCACCAAGCATACCGGGGGGAAACACCATATATTTT.

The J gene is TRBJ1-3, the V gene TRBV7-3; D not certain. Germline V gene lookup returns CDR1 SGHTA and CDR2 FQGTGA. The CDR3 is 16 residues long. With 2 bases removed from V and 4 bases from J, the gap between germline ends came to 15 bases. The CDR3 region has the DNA TGTGCCAGCAGCTTAGCCCCTACTAGTTCCGGAAACACCATATATTTT. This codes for CASSLAPTSSGNTIYF.

CDR3 protein: CASSPSYWTALLSSYNSPLHF. In DNA form, the CDR3 reads TGTGCCAGCAGTCCCTCATATTGGACAGCTTTACTTAGCTCCTATAATTCACCCCTCCACTTT. The genes are TRBV28 and TRBJ1-6, with D tentatively TRBD1 (6 bases). The CDR3 loop spans 21 amino acids. Germline CDR1 reads MDHEN; CDR2 reads SYDVKM. The germline V and J ends were trimmed by 5 bases and 0 bases, with 26 bases remaining between them.

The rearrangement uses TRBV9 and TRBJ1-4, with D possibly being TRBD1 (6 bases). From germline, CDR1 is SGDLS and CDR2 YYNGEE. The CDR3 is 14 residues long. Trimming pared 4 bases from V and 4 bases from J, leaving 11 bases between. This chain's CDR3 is CASSLRGFNEKLFF. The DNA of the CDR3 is TGTGCCAGCAGCCTGAGGGGGTTTAATGAAAAACTGTTTTTT.

CDR3 in DNA: TGTGCCAGCAGTTTTGACGAACGGGGTCAGCCCCAGCATTTT. Translating it yields CASSFDERGQPQHF. The chain uses TRBV27 and TRBJ1-5, with unresolved D. Between the trimmed V and J ends, which lost 3 bases and 6 bases, there was a span of 12 bases. The CDR3 consists of 14 residues. Germline CDR1 is MNHEY and CDR2 is SMNVEV (reference sequence).

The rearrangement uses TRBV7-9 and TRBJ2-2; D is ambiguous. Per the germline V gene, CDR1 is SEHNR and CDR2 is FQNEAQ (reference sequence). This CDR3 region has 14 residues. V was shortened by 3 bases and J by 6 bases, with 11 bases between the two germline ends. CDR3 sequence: CASSFGLPAGELFF. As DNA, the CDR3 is TGTGCCAGCAGCTTCGGTTTGCCGGCCGGGGAGCTGTTTTTT.

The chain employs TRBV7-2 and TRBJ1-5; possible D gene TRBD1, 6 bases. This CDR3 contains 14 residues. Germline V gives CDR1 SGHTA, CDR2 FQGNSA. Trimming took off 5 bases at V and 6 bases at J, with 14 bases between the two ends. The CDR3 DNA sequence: TGTGCCAGCAGCCCCTACAGGGAGAGTCAGCCCCAGCATTTT. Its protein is CASSPYRESQPQHF.

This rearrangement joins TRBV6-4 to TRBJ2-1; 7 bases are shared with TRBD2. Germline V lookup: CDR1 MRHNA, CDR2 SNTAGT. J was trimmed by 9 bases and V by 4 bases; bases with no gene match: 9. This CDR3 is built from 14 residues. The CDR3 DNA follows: TGTGCCAGCAGTGCTGAACCGTGGGGGGGTGAGCAGTTCTTC. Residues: CASSAEPWGGEQFF.

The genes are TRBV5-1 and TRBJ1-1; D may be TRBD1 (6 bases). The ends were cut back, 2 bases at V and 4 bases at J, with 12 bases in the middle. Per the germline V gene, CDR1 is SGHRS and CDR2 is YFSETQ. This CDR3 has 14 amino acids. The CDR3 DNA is TGCGCCAGCAGCTTTAAACAGGGTAGCACTGAAGCTTTCTTT. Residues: CASSFKQGSTEAFF.

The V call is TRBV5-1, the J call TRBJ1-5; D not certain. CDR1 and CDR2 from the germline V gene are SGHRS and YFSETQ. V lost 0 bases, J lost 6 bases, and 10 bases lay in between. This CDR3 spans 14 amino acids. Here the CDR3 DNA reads TGCGCCAGCAGCTTGGACAGTTACAGTCAGCCCCAGCATTTT. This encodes CASSLDSYSQPQHF.